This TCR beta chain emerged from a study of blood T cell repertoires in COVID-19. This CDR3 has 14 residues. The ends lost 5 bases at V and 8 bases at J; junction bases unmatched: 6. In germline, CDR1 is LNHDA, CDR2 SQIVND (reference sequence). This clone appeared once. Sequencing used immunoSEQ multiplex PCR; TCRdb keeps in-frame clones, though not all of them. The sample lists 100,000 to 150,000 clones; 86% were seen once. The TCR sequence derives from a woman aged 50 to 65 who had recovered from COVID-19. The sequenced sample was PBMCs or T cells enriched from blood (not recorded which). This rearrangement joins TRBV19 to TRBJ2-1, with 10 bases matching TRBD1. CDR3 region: CASSDQGQGYEQFF. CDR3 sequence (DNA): TGTGCCAGTAGTGACCAGGGACAGGGGTATGAGCAGTTCTTC. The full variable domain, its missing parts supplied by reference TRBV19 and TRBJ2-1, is DGGITQSPKYLFRKEGQNVTLSCEQNLNHDAMYWYRQDPGQGLRLIYYSQIVNDFQKGDIAEGYSVSREKKESFPLTVTSAQKNPTAFYLCASSDQGQGYEQFFGPGTRLTVL.